This passage covers 28 T cell receptor beta chains from one sample sequenced in a study of cytomegalovirus exposure and HLA in healthy donors. This PCR relied on a set of 60 Vbeta primers and 13 Jbeta primers. Profiling relied on immunoSEQ multiplex PCR, and the TCRdb table lists in-frame clones only, not all of them. This table has about 200,000 clones, 65% to 85% appearing once. Sequencing was carried out using PBMCs. These receptors were obtained from a woman aged 30 to 39 in good health and CMV-seronegative.

The chain links TRBV7-3 to TRBJ2-5; D is possibly TRBD2 (6 bases). With 5 bases removed from V and 3 bases from J, the gap between germline ends came to 10 bases. This CDR3 region has 13 residues. From germline, CDR1 is SGHTA and CDR2 FQGTGA. The CDR3 region is CASSRGTEETQYF. The CDR3, as DNA: TGTGCCAGCAGCCGAGGGACTGAAGAGACCCAGTACTTC.

The CDR3 nucleotides read TGTGCCAGCAGCTTAGGCGGGGGCAGCATCTACGAGCAGTACTTC. It specifies CASSLGGGSIYEQYF. The chain couples TRBV7-9 to TRBJ2-7, with D perhaps TRBD2 (7 bases). There are 15 residues in the CDR3. Germline V CDR1 and CDR2: SEHNR, FQNEAQ (reference sequence). The V end was cut by 1 base, the J end by 3 bases, with 13 bases between.

This chain links TRBV13 with TRBJ2-7, with TRBD1 identical over 9 bases. Germline-derived CDR1 and CDR2 are PRHDT and FYEKMQ (reference sequence). This CDR3 has 14 residues. J gave up 7 bases and V 4 bases, and 8 bases lay outside the gene matches. The CDR3 bases are TGTGCCAGCAGCTCCGGGACAGGGCTTTGGGAGCAGTACTTC. Translating it yields CASSSGTGLWEQYF.

The genes are TRBV5-1 and TRBJ1-1; 7 bases are shared with TRBD1. This CDR3 is built from 14 residues. The V gene end was trimmed by 4 bases and the J gene end by 10 bases; junction bases not matched to a gene: 13. Germline V CDR1 and CDR2: SGHRS, YFSETQ. The CDR3 coding sequence is TGCGCCAGCAGCCTTGGGGGGCGACAGGGAGGAGCTTTCTTT. It translates to CASSLGGRQGGAFF.

The rearrangement links TRBV4-1 to TRBJ1-2; D unresolved. Germline V lookup: CDR1 MGHRA, CDR2 YSYEKL. V was trimmed by 4 bases and J by 6 bases, leaving 15 bases between them. The CDR3 extends over 14 amino acids. CDR3 loop: CASSPREKGNGYTF. The CDR3 DNA reads as TGCGCCAGCAGCCCAAGGGAGAAGGGTAATGGCTACACCTTC.

The chain links TRBV5-1 to TRBJ2-7, with 7 bases fitting TRBD2. The CDR3 covers 15 residues. Germline V gives CDR1 SGHRS, CDR2 YFSETQ. Trimming cost V 5 bases and J 3 bases; bases outside gene matches: 11. CDR3 nucleotides: TGCGCCAGCAGTTTTGGAGGACCTAGCGGCTACGAGCAGTACTTC. Protein: CASSFGGPSGYEQYF. Looking up the rest from reference TRBV5-1 and TRBJ2-7 gives the full variable domain: KAGVTQTPRYLIKTRGQQVTLSCSPISGHRSVSWYQQTPGQGLQFLFEYFSETQRNKGNFPGRFSGRQFSNSRSEMNVSTLELGDSALYLCASSFGGPSGYEQYFGPGTRLTVT.

To note about this clone: This specimen includes other DNA sequences encoding the same CDR3. The genes are TRBV10-2 and TRBJ2-3; weak D call: TRBD2 (7 bases). V lost 3 bases and J lost 0, with 10 bases in between. The CDR3 is 15 residues long. Per germline, CDR1 WSHSY and CDR2 SAAADI. The CDR3 here is CASSEGGASTDTQYF. The CDR3 bases are TGCGCCAGCAGTGAAGGGGGGGCGAGCACAGATACGCAGTATTTT.

Note on this clone: The same CDR3 arises from other DNA sequences in this sample as well. The chain recombines TRBV5-1 with TRBJ2-2, with a tentative D call TRBD1 (5 bases). There are 14 residues in the CDR3. Germline lookup yields CDR1 SGHRS and CDR2 YFSETQ. Trimming took 0 bases from V and 4 from J, leaving 7 bases between them. The CDR3 DNA is TGCGCCAGCAGCTTGGTCGACAGCACCGGGGAGCTGTTTTTT. It encodes CASSLVDSTGELFF.

The chain is built from TRBV30 and TRBJ2-5; D perhaps matches TRBD1 (5 bases). CDR1 is GTSNPN and CDR2 is SVGIG in the germline V gene (reference sequence). The CDR3 is made up of 13 amino acids. Trimming shortened V by 6 bases and J by 7 bases, and 18 bases separated the two germline ends. CDR3 loop: CACSTGLTGTQYF. For the CDR3, the DNA is TGTGCCTGTTCTACAGGTCTTACGGGGACCCAGTACTTC. Supplemented by reference TRBV30 and TRBJ2-5, the full variable domain reads SQTIHQWPATLVQPVGSPLSLECTVEGTSNPNLYWYRQAAGRGLQLLFYSVGIGQISSEVPQNLSASRPQDRQFILSSKKLLLSDSGFYLCACSTGLTGTQYFGPGTRLLVL.

The chain combines TRBV7-3 with TRBJ2-5, with 7 bases fitting TRBD2. Per germline, CDR1 SGHTA and CDR2 FQGTGA. With 2 bases clipped from V and 2 bases from J, the junction kept 5 bases outside the gene matches. CDR3 length equals 15 residues. The CDR3 DNA is TGTGCCAGCAGCTTAGGGGGGGGGATACAAGAGACCCAGTACTTC. Translated, it gives CASSLGGGIQETQYF.

This sequence joins TRBV5-5 and TRBJ2-2, with a tentative D call TRBD1 (5 bases). Germline CDR1 and CDR2: SGHKS and YYEKEE (reference sequence). The V and J ends lost 4 bases and 6 bases respectively, with 16 bases between them. The length of the CDR3 is 15 residues. DNA for the CDR3: TGTGCCAGCAGCAAAGACAGTTTAGGGTCCGGGGAGCTGTTTTTT. Protein: CASSKDSLGSGELFF. Full variable domain (rest looked up from reference TRBV5-5 and TRBJ2-2): DAGVTQSPTHLIKTRGQQVTLRCSPISGHKSVSWYQQVLGQGPQFIFQYYEKEERGRGNFPDRFSARQFPNYSSELNVNALLLGDSALYLCASSKDSLGSGELFFGEGSRLTVL.

The gene calls are TRBV27 and TRBJ1-5, with 7 bases fitting TRBD1. In germline, CDR1 is MNHEY, CDR2 SMNVEV (reference sequence). With V trimmed by 3 bases and J by 6 bases, 2 bases remained unmatched. CDR3 length: 13 residues. The CDR3 sequence is CASSFRGSQPQHF. As DNA, the CDR3 is TGTGCCAGCAGTTTCAGGGGGTCTCAGCCCCAGCATTTT.

J is TRBJ2-1 and V is TRBV11-2; the match to TRBD2 covers 11 bases. V lost 4 bases, J lost 7 bases, and 6 bases stayed unmatched. The CDR3 is made up of 15 amino acids. CDR1 and CDR2 (germline): SGHAT, FQNNGV. CDR3 bases: TGTGCCAGCAGCTCAAGCGGGACTAGCGGTAATGAGCAGTTCTTC. This gives the protein CASSSSGTSGNEQFF. The full variable domain, in which reference TRBV11-2 and TRBJ2-1 provide the parts outside the CDR3, is EAGVAQSPRYKIIEKRQSVAFWCNPISGHATLYWYQQILGQGPKLLIQFQNNGVVDDSQLPKDRFSAERLKGVDSTLKIQPAKLEDSAVYLCASSSSGTSGNEQFFGPGTRLTVL.

The chain is built from TRBV5-1 and TRBJ2-5; D may be TRBD2 (6 bases). V lost 0 bases and J 4 bases, leaving 13 bases between the germline ends. This CDR3 has 15 amino acids. The germline V gene has CDR1 SGHRS and CDR2 YFSETQ. The CDR3, as DNA: TGCGCCAGCAGCTTGGTAGGAGGGCGGGGAGAGACCCAGTACTTC. Its protein is CASSLVGGRGETQYF.

This sequence joins TRBV23-1 and TRBJ2-7; possible D gene TRBD1, 5 bases. TRBV23-1 is an ORF; its function is uncertain. Trimming removed 6 bases from V and 2 bases from J, with 11 bases in between. The CDR3 loop spans 13 amino acids. The CDR3 DNA reads TGCGCCAGCAGGCCCTACAGGACCTACGAGCAGTACTTC. The encoded protein is CASRPYRTYEQYF.

In the case of this clone: One end of the junction fails to match germline, which may point to a read error. V gene TRBV19 combines with J gene TRBJ1-2; 7 positions agree with TRBD1. The CDR3 has 12 amino acids. CDR1 is LNHDA, CDR2 SQIVND, per germline (reference sequence). CDR3 bases: TGTGCCGGAAGACAGGGTGACTATGGCTACCCCTTC. Protein product: CAGRQGDYGYPF.

The CDR3 here is CASSLWPEQGTYGYTF. The CDR3 region has the DNA TGTGCCAGCAGCTTGTGGCCCGAACAGGGGACCTATGGCTACACCTTC. V is TRBV5-6 and J is TRBJ1-2; 7 bases align to TRBD1. V lost 1 base and J lost 4; bases outside the gene matches: 10. Looked up from germline, CDR1 is SGHDT and CDR2 is YYEEEE. The CDR3 contains 16 residues.

The genes are TRBV7-8 and TRBJ2-1; D is perhaps TRBD2 (5 bases). Germline V CDR1 and CDR2: SGHVS, FQNEAQ. The CDR3 extends over 16 amino acids. Trimming shortened V by 7 bases and J by 1 base, and 17 bases separated the two germline ends. As DNA, the CDR3 is TGTGCCAGCAACGACCTTGCGGAGCGGTCCTACAATGAGCAGTTCTTC. Its protein product is CASNDLAERSYNEQFF.

This chain uses TRBV9 with TRBJ2-1; TRBD2 matches at 10 bases. After removal of 1 base from V and 8 bases from J, the junction contained 6 bases not matched to a gene. CDR3 length equals 15 residues. Germline V gene data show CDR1 as SGDLS and CDR2 as YYNGEE. As DNA, the CDR3 is TGTGCCAGCAGCGTATGGACTAGCGGCGGCTATGAGCAGTTCTTC. Translation gives CASSVWTSGGYEQFF.

The chain joins TRBV9 to TRBJ1-5; 7 bases map to TRBD1. Trimming removed 0 bases from V and 4 bases from J; junction bases left unmatched: 1. CDR3 length: 14 amino acids. Germline V CDR1 and CDR2: SGDLS, YYNGEE. The CDR3 DNA sequence: TGTGCCAGCAGCGTAGGGGGACAGAATCAGCCCCAGCATTTT. This sequence encodes CASSVGGQNQPQHF.

The rearrangement joins TRBV7-9 to TRBJ2-7; 10 nucleotides align to TRBD2. Germline loops: CDR1 SEHNR, CDR2 FQNEAQ (reference sequence). The CDR3 consists of 16 residues. V lost 3 bases, J lost 5 bases, and 10 bases stayed unmatched. The CDR3 DNA reads as TGTGCCAGCAGCTTGGGGCTAGCGGGAGCTGGTCACGAGCAGTACTTC. It is translated as CASSLGLAGAGHEQYF.

The CDR3: CASSDRANGELFF. The CDR3 DNA follows: TGTGCCAGCAGTGATCGCGCCAACGGAGAACTGTTTTTT. The chain employs TRBV6-1 and TRBJ1-4; D not certain. The V gene's germline CDR1 is MNHNS and CDR2 SASEGT. The CDR3 is 13 amino acids. V dropped 3 bases and J dropped 12 bases, with 14 bases sitting between them.

This clone was picked up a small number of times. The chain carries TRBV5-1 and TRBJ2-6; 7 bases are a match to TRBD1. The V gene's germline CDR1 is SGHRS and CDR2 YFSETQ. This CDR3 contains 16 residues. The V and J ends lost 3 bases and 4 bases, in that order; junction bases with no gene match: 7. The CDR3 loop reads CASSYLTGAGANVLTF. In DNA form, the CDR3 reads TGCGCCAGCAGCTATCTAACAGGGGCCGGGGCCAACGTCCTGACTTTC.

The chain links TRBV15 to TRBJ2-3, with a possible D match to TRBD1 (6 bases). CDR1 is LNHNV and CDR2 is YYDKDF in the germline V gene (reference sequence). Trimming took 1 base from V and 6 from J, leaving 14 bases between them. The CDR3 runs 15 residues. The CDR3 sequence: CATSRARNRDDTQYF. DNA of the CDR3: TGTGCCACCAGCAGAGCTCGTAACAGGGATGATACGCAGTATTTT.

The chain joins TRBV10-3 to TRBJ2-7; D call uncertain. Germline V gene data show CDR1 as ENHRY and CDR2 as SYGVKD. Between the trimmed V and J ends, which lost 3 bases and 3 bases, there was a span of 6 bases. The CDR3 extends over 12 amino acids. CDR3 residues: CAISDPFYEQYF. CDR3 nucleotide sequence: TGTGCCATCAGTGATCCATTCTACGAGCAGTACTTC.

This clone has just a few counts. The chain combines TRBV6-6 with TRBJ1-1; D is unresolved. Trimming cost V 0 bases and J 6 bases, with 14 bases left between them. The CDR3 totals 15 residues. Germline V lookup: CDR1 MNHNY, CDR2 SVGAGI (reference sequence). Here the CDR3 DNA reads TGTGCCAGCAGTTACTCTAAATACATTGAAGCTGAAGCTTTCTTT. It encodes CASSYSKYIEAEAFF.

This clone was observed a few times. DNA of the CDR3: TGCGCCAGCAGCTCGGATGTCACTAACCATCCCGGAGATACGCAGTATTTT. Protein sequence: CASSSDVTNHPGDTQYF. This chain links TRBV5-1 with TRBJ2-3, with D hard to call. V was shortened by 3 bases and J by 5 bases, with 22 bases between the two germline ends. The CDR3 spans 17 residues. Germline V gene data show CDR1 as SGHRS and CDR2 as YFSETQ.

This chain joins TRBV4-1 and TRBJ1-3; D is uncertain. Germline V gives CDR1 MGHRA, CDR2 YSYEKL. V was pared by 2 bases and J by 4 bases, with 6 bases between. This CDR3 comprises 13 residues. The CDR3 spells CASSQSSGNTIYF. CDR3 DNA: TGCGCCAGCAGCCAATCTTCCGGAAACACCATATATTTT.